This T cell receptor (beta chain) emerged from a study of blood T cells in healthy people across ages. Healthy Caucasian individuals from Russia aged about 6 to 95 were enrolled as donors. Study-wide results and limits: The study found TCR beta diversity correlated strongly with naive T cell percentage. For the donors, CMV status was unknown and possibly confounded expanded clonotype changes. Roughly linear declines in TCR beta diversity per million T cells occurred with age.

The germline V and J ends were trimmed by 3 bases and 6 bases, with 8 bases remaining between them. This CDR3 contains 12 residues. Together with a sample-barcoded 5' primer, a J-beta primer mix was included in a second PCR lasting roughly 6 to 12 cycles. TCRdb itself ran the 5' RACE reads through MiXCR, one entry per CDR3 protein. Here the sample spans about 1.4 million distinct CDR3 sequences, roughly 60% being singletons. Regarding this clonotype: Its antigen remains unknown.

Sequencing was done on a sample of blood. The rearrangement links TRBV12-3 or TRBV12-4 to TRBJ1-2; TRBD1 is a possible D gene (5 bases). The receptor was isolated from a man younger than 30 in good health. Written as DNA, the CDR3 is TGTGCCAGCAGTTTTCACAGGAATGGCTACACCTTC. Its translation: CASSFHRNGYTF.